Following are 4 T cell receptor beta chains from one sample sequenced in a study of response to subunit inactivated influenza vaccine. One entry per CDR3 protein, called by TCRdb with MiXCR from the RT-PCR reads. The sample includes fewer than 750,000 distinct CDR3 sequences, around 15% of them seen just once. Sequencing was performed on PBMCs from blood, taken roughly 13 days after vaccination. Every receptor here comes from a man in his fifties who received an inactivated influenza vaccine.

This clonotype was observed a few times. Sequence at one end of the junction differs from germline and may be a read error. The rearrangement links TRBV7-7 to TRBJ2-5; perhaps TRBD2 as D (6 bases). Germline values: CDR1 SSHAT, CDR2 FNYEAQ (reference sequence). The CDR3 contains 14 residues. The CDR3 spells CASSLVPGRETQYF. For the CDR3, the DNA is TGTGCTAGCAGCTTAGTTCCAGGGAGGGAGACCCAGTACTTC.

J is TRBJ2-2 and V is TRBV10-2; weak D call: TRBD1 (6 bases). Germline V gene sequence: CDR1 WSHSY, CDR2 SAAADI. This CDR3 region has 13 residues. V was trimmed by 6 bases and J by 4 bases, leaving 9 bases between them. CDR3 amino acids: CASRHRATGELFF. DNA of the CDR3: TGCGCCAGCAGACACAGGGCCACCGGGGAGCTGTTTTTT.

The CDR3 region is CASSLKDPYNEQFF. DNA of the CDR3: TGTGCCAGCAGTCTTAAGGACCCCTACAATGAGCAGTTCTTC. V is TRBV2 and J is TRBJ2-1, with D unclear. The CDR3 loop spans 14 amino acids. V dropped 5 bases and J dropped 2 bases, with 10 bases sitting between them. The germline V gene encodes CDR1 SNHLY and CDR2 FYNNEI.

V and J are TRBV2 and TRBJ2-1; 7 bases match TRBD1. Germline-derived CDR1 and CDR2 are SNHLY and FYNNEI. J lost 6 bases, V lost 4 bases, and 9 bases had no gene match. The CDR3 is 15 amino acids. CDR3 bases: TGTGCCAGCAGTGTGGAACTAGGGGGCTCCAATGAGCAGTTCTTC. Its translation is CASSVELGGSNEQFF.